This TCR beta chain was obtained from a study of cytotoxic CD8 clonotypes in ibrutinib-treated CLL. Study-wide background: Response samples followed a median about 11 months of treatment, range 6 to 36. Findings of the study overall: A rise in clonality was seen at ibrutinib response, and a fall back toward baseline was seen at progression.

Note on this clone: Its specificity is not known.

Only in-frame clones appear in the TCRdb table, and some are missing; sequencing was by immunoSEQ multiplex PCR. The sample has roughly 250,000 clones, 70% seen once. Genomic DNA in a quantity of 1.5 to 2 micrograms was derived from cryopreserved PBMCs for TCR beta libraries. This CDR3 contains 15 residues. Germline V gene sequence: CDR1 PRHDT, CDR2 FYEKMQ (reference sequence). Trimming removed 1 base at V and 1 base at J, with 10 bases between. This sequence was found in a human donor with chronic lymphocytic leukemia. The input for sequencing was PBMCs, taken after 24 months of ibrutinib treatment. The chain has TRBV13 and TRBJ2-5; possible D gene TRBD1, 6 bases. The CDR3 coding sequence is TGTGCCAGCAGCTTAGAACAGGGCATCCAAGAGACCCAGTACTTC. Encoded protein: CASSLEQGIQETQYF.